A selection of T cell receptor beta chains follows, all from one sample in a study of CD8 T cells in ankylosing spondylitis. From the 5' RACE reads, TCRdb called clonotypes with MiXCR, one entry per CDR3 protein. The sample consists of 750,000 to 850,000 distinct CDR3 sequences, approximately 10% of them appearing once. Input material: blood, either unsorted or a sorted T cell fraction (not recorded which). These receptors were taken from a male donor with ankylosing spondylitis. CDR3s include the opening cysteine and the closing phenylalanine or tryptophan. Each record gives: V gene, J gene, D gene, clone size, CDR3 DNA, CDR3 protein. D genes are given only for firm matches. Not all rows give a size; the values are once, few, many and, for expanded clones, a class.

v_gene: TRBV10-3
j_gene: TRBJ1-2
d_gene: -
abundance: few
CDR3nt: TGTGCCACAGAGCCCGGCACCCTCTATGGCTACACCTTC
CDR3aa: CATEPGTLYGYTF

v_gene: TRBV5-1
j_gene: TRBJ2-2
d_gene: -
abundance: many
CDR3nt: TGCGCCAGCAGCTTGACGGGGACCGTGGTCACCGGGGAGCTGTTTTTT
CDR3aa: CASSLTGTVVTGELFF

v_gene: TRBV11-2
j_gene: TRBJ2-7
d_gene: -
abundance: -
CDR3nt: TGTGCCAGCAGCTTAGATCTGGGGTCAATCTACGAGCAGTACTTC
CDR3aa: CASSLDLGSIYEQYF

v_gene: TRBV27
j_gene: TRBJ1-1
d_gene: -
abundance: few
CDR3nt: TGTGCCAGCGCCGCCGGGCGAGGGGCACCTATGAACACTGAAGCTTTCTTT
CDR3aa: CASAAGRGAPMNTEAFF

v_gene: TRBV7-2
j_gene: TRBJ2-5
d_gene: -
abundance: many
CDR3nt: TGTGCCAGCAGCTTAGTGGTCTGGGAGACCCAGTACTTC
CDR3aa: CASSLVVWETQYF

v_gene: TRBV5-1
j_gene: TRBJ2-3
d_gene: TRBD1
abundance: few
CDR3nt: TGCGCCAGCAGATGGGGACAGGGAGTCTCAGATACGCAGTATTTT
CDR3aa: CASRWGQGVSDTQYF

v_gene: TRBV29-1
j_gene: TRBJ1-1
d_gene: -
abundance: few
CDR3nt: TGCAGCGTTGTTAGAGGAGTGGACACTGAAGCTTTCTTT
CDR3aa: CSVVRGVDTEAFF

v_gene: TRBV4-1
j_gene: TRBJ1-1
d_gene: -
abundance: many
CDR3nt: TGCGCCAGCAGCCCTCCCTTGAGAGGGAATGAAGCTTTCTTT
CDR3aa: CASSPPLRGNEAFF

v_gene: TRBV20-1
j_gene: TRBJ2-4
d_gene: -
abundance: many
CDR3nt: TGCAGTGCCCAAGGACGGTGGAAAAACATTCAGTACTTC
CDR3aa: CSAQGRWKNIQYF

v_gene: TRBV20-1
j_gene: TRBJ2-3
d_gene: TRBD1
abundance: few
CDR3nt: TGCAGTGCTAGAGATACGGACAGGGACACAGATACGCAGTATTTT
CDR3aa: CSARDTDRDTDTQYF

v_gene: TRBV11-1
j_gene: TRBJ1-1
d_gene: TRBD1
abundance: few
CDR3nt: TGTGCCAGCAGCCCACGGAAATGGGGACAGGGGATCGCCACTGAAGCTTTCTTT
CDR3aa: CASSPRKWGQGIATEAFF

v_gene: TRBV24-1
j_gene: TRBJ2-1
d_gene: -
abundance: many
CDR3nt: TGTGCCACCAGTGATTTTTCCGGCAGATCGGACAATGAGCAGTTCTTC
CDR3aa: CATSDFSGRSDNEQFF

v_gene: TRBV5-1
j_gene: TRBJ2-3
d_gene: -
abundance: few
CDR3nt: TGCGCCAGCAGCTTCACTGCAGGGGTTATCAGCACAGATACGCAGTATTTT
CDR3aa: CASSFTAGVISTDTQYF

v_gene: TRBV29-1
j_gene: TRBJ2-3
d_gene: -
abundance: -
CDR3nt: TGCAGCTCCGTGGGCCCGGGGACGACAGATACGCAGTATTTT
CDR3aa: CSSVGPGTTDTQYF

v_gene: TRBV18
j_gene: TRBJ1-5
d_gene: -
abundance: many
CDR3nt: TGTGCCAGCAGTCCACCAGGGAATCAGCCCCAGCATTTT
CDR3aa: CASSPPGNQPQHF

v_gene: TRBV6-6
j_gene: TRBJ1-6
d_gene: -
abundance: many
CDR3nt: TGTGCCAGCAACAAGGATGGGACCTCACCCCTCCACTTT
CDR3aa: CASNKDGTSPLHF

v_gene: TRBV28
j_gene: TRBJ1-6
d_gene: -
abundance: few
CDR3nt: TGTGCCAGCAGCGAACCACTTGTAAGGGATAATTCACCCCTCCACTTT
CDR3aa: CASSEPLVRDNSPLHF

v_gene: TRBV25-1
j_gene: TRBJ2-6
d_gene: -
abundance: many
CDR3nt: TGTGCCAGTGGAATCTCTGGGGCCAACGTCCTGACTTTC
CDR3aa: CASGISGANVLTF

v_gene: TRBV5-1
j_gene: TRBJ1-6
d_gene: -
abundance: many
CDR3nt: TGCGCCAGCAGTGGGGGTAGTTCACCCCTCCACTTT
CDR3aa: CASSGGSSPLHF

v_gene: TRBV5-5
j_gene: TRBJ2-3
d_gene: -
abundance: -
CDR3nt: TGTGCCAGCAGCTCGGCCCCCCCTTGGACAGATACGCAGTATTTT
CDR3aa: CASSSAPPWTDTQYF

v_gene: TRBV5-6
j_gene: TRBJ2-2
d_gene: -
abundance: few
CDR3nt: TGTGCCAGCAGCTTGGTAGGCAACGCGAACACCGGGGAGCTGTTTTTT
CDR3aa: CASSLVGNANTGELFF

v_gene: TRBV20-1
j_gene: TRBJ1-5
d_gene: TRBD1
abundance: many
CDR3nt: TGCAGTGCGTTTGGAATATACAGGGGTGGCCAGCCCCAGCATTTT
CDR3aa: CSAFGIYRGGQPQHF

v_gene: TRBV29-1
j_gene: TRBJ2-3
d_gene: -
abundance: many
CDR3nt: TGCAGCGTCTCCTGGGTAGCAAGCACAGATACGCAGTATTTT
CDR3aa: CSVSWVASTDTQYF

v_gene: TRBV6-6
j_gene: TRBJ2-3
d_gene: -
abundance: few
CDR3nt: TGTGCCAGCATAAAGTTCCGGCAGGATACGCAGTATTTT
CDR3aa: CASIKFRQDTQYF

v_gene: TRBV12-3/TRBV12-4
j_gene: TRBJ1-1
d_gene: -
abundance: few
CDR3nt: TGTGCCAGCAGTTCGCTCCTACGGATAAACACTGAAGCTTTCTTT
CDR3aa: CASSSLLRINTEAFF

v_gene: TRBV6-2/TRBV6-3
j_gene: TRBJ2-1
d_gene: -
abundance: few
CDR3nt: TGTGCCAGCAGAGGGGAAACTCGCAATGAGCAGTTCTTC
CDR3aa: CASRGETRNEQFF

v_gene: TRBV5-1
j_gene: TRBJ2-7
d_gene: TRBD2
abundance: -
CDR3nt: TGCGCCAGCAGCTTCGGACTAGCGGGAGCGGGCGAGCAGTACTTC
CDR3aa: CASSFGLAGAGEQYF

v_gene: TRBV9
j_gene: TRBJ2-1
d_gene: TRBD2
abundance: few
CDR3nt: TGTGCCAGCAGCGTAAGTCTAGCGGGAGGCTCCTACAATGAGCAGTTCTTC
CDR3aa: CASSVSLAGGSYNEQFF

v_gene: TRBV20-1
j_gene: TRBJ1-1
d_gene: TRBD1
abundance: -
CDR3nt: TGCAGTGCTAGACCCCAGGGGGCTGAAGCTTTCTTT
CDR3aa: CSARPQGAEAFF

v_gene: TRBV6-5
j_gene: TRBJ1-1
d_gene: -
abundance: few
CDR3nt: TGTGCCAGCAGTTACAGGGCAGGGAAAAAGCCGGTGGAAGCTTTCTTT
CDR3aa: CASSYRAGKKPVEAFF

v_gene: TRBV20-1
j_gene: TRBJ2-3
d_gene: TRBD2
abundance: -
CDR3nt: TGCAGTGCTAGAGTTCTCAGAGAGGGACTAAGGGCAGATACGCAGTATTTT
CDR3aa: CSARVLREGLRADTQYF

v_gene: TRBV7-2
j_gene: TRBJ1-3
d_gene: -
abundance: -
CDR3nt: TGTGCCAGCAGCTTAGTGGGAGGTCCTGGAAACACCATATATTTT
CDR3aa: CASSLVGGPGNTIYF

v_gene: TRBV28
j_gene: TRBJ2-2
d_gene: -
abundance: few
CDR3nt: TGTGCCAGCATGTTGCTGACGAACACCGGGGAGCTGTTTTTT
CDR3aa: CASMLLTNTGELFF

v_gene: TRBV27
j_gene: TRBJ2-7
d_gene: -
abundance: -
CDR3nt: TGTGCCAGCAGTTTTTACGGCGCCTACGAGCAGTACTTC
CDR3aa: CASSFYGAYEQYF

v_gene: TRBV5-6
j_gene: TRBJ1-1
d_gene: TRBD1
abundance: -
CDR3nt: TGTGCCAGCAGCTTGCTTACGACAGGGTTGGCCACTGAAGCTTTCTTT
CDR3aa: CASSLLTTGLATEAFF

v_gene: TRBV5-1
j_gene: TRBJ2-1
d_gene: -
abundance: few
CDR3nt: TGCGCCAGCAGCTTGGACAGGGAGACTGAGCAGTTCTTC
CDR3aa: CASSLDRETEQFF

v_gene: TRBV12-5
j_gene: TRBJ2-1
d_gene: TRBD2
abundance: -
CDR3nt: TGTGCTAGTGGTTTGTCCCGCTCTAGCGGGGGGGCGGATGAGCAGTTCTTC
CDR3aa: CASGLSRSSGGADEQFF